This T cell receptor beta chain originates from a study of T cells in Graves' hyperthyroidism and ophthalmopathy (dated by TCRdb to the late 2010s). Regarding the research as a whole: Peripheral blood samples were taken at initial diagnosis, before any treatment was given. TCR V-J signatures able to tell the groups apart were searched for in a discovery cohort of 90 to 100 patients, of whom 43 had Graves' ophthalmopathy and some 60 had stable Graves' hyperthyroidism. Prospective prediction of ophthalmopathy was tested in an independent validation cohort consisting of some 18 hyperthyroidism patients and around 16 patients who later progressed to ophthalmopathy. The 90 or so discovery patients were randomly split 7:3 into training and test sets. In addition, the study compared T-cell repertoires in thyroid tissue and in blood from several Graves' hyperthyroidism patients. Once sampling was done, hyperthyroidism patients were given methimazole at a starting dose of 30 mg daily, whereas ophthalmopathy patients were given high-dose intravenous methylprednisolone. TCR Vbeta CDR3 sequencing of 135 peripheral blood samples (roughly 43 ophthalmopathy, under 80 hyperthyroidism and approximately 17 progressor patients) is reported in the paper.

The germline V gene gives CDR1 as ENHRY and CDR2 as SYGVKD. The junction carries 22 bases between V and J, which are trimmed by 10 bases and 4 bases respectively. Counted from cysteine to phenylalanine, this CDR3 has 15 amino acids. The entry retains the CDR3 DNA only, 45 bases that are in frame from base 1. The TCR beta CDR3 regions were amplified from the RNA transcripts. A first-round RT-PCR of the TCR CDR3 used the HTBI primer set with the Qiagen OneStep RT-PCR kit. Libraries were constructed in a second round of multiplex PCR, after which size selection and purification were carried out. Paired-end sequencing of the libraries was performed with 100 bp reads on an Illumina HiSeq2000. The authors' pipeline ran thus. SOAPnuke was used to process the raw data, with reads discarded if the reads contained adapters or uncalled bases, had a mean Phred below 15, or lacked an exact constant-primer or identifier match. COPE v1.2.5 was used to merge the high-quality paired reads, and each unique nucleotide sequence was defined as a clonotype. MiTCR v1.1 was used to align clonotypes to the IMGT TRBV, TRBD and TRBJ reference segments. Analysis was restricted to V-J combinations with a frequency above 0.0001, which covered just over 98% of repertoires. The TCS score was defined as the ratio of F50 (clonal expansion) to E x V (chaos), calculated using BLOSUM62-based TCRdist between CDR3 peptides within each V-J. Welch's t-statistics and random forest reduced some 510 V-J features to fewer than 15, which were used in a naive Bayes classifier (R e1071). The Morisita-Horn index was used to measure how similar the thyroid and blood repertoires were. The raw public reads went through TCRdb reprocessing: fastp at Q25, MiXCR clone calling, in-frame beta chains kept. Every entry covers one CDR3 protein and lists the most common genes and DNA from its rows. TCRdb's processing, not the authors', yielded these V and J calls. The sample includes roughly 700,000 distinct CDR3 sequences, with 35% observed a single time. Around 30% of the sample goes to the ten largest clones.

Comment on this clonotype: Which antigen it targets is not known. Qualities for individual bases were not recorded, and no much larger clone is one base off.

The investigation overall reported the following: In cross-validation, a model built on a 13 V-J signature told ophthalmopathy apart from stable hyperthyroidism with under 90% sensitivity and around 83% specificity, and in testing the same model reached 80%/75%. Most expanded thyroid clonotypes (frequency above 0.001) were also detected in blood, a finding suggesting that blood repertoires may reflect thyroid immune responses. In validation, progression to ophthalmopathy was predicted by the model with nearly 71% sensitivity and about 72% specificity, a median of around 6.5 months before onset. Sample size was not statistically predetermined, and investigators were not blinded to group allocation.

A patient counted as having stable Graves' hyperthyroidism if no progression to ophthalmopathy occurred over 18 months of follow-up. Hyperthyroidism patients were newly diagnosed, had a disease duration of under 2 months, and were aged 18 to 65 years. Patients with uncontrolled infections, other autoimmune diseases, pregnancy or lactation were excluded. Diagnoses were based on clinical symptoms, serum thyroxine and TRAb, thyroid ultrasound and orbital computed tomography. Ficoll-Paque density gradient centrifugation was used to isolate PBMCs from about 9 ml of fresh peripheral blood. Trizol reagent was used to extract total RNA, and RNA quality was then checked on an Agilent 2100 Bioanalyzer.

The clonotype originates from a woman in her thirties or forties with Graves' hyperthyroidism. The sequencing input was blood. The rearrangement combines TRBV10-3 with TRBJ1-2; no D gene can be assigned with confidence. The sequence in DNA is TGTGCCAGCTCACCACGGGAGGGCGCAGGCTATGGCTACACCTTC. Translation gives CASSPREGAGYGYTF.